The 19 T cell receptor beta chains below were found in one sample sequenced in a study of blood T cell repertoires in COVID-19. The assay was immunoSEQ multiplex PCR, and TCRdb's table has in-frame clones only and misses some. The sample shows about 250,000 clones, about 73% of them seen only once. The sequenced material came from peripheral blood. Source of these receptors: a woman aged 80 or over with acute or convalescent COVID-19.

CDR3: CASSLGTSGTTGELFF. CDR3 bases: TGCGCCAGCAGCCTCGGGACTAGCGGAACCACCGGGGAGCTGTTTTTT. The chain is built from TRBV4-1 and TRBJ2-2; 11 bases line up with TRBD2. Per the germline V gene, CDR1 is MGHRA and CDR2 is YSYEKL. The V and J ends lost 4 bases and 4 bases, in that order; junction bases with no gene match: 5. The CDR3 totals 16 residues.

This clone was recorded at least ten times. The CDR3 coding sequence is TGTGCCAGCAGCCAACTAGCGGGGGGAATCTCCGGGGAGCTGTTTTTT. Encoded protein: CASSQLAGGISGELFF. V is TRBV3-1 (or the pseudogene TRBV3-2) and J is TRBJ2-2; 11 nucleotides line up with TRBD2. The CDR3 is made up of 16 amino acids. Germline trimming cut 2 bases from V and 6 bases from J; bases unmatched to any gene: 5. From germline, CDR1 is LGHDT and CDR2 YNNKEL (reference sequence).

This clone was recorded once. The CDR3 DNA is TGTGCCAGCAGTTTTCGCGGGGCAGGGGGTGGAAACACCATATATTTT. Amino acid sequence: CASSFRGAGGGNTIYF. V is TRBV27 and J is TRBJ1-3; 7 bases match TRBD1. V lost 3 bases to trimming and J lost 3 bases; unmatched junction nucleotides: 8. Looked up from germline, CDR1 is MNHEY and CDR2 is SMNVEV (reference sequence). The CDR3 sequence is 16 residues long.

The CDR3 region is CASKLGPYYGYTF. CDR3 coding DNA: TGCGCCAGCAAGCTAGGCCCTTACTATGGCTACACCTTC. The chain couples TRBV5-1 to TRBJ1-2; D not certain. This CDR3 region has 13 residues. Germline V gene lookup returns CDR1 SGHRS and CDR2 YFSETQ. V lost 6 bases and J 3 bases, leaving 12 bases between the germline ends.

The rearrangement links TRBV19 to TRBJ1-5, with 9 bases lining up with TRBD1. Losses at the gene ends were 6 bases for V and 2 bases for J; bases not matched to a gene: 8. The germline V gene has CDR1 LNHDA and CDR2 SQIVND (reference sequence). The CDR3 is 16 amino acids. CDR3 DNA: TGTGCCAGTAGGCCAACGGACAGGGGAGGCAATCAGCCCCAGCATTTT. As protein: CASRPTDRGGNQPQHF.

This chain connects TRBV6-1 to TRBJ1-3, with no clear D. V gave up 1 base and J gave up 0 bases, with 10 bases separating them. This CDR3 has 16 amino acids. CDR1 MNHNS and CDR2 SASEGT come from the germline V gene. The CDR3 DNA sequence: TGTGCCAGCAGTGAAGAGAGACACCGCTCTGGAAACACCATATATTTT. Translating it yields CASSEERHRSGNTIYF.

Notes on this clone: Other nucleotide sequences in the sample specify the same CDR3. The chain links TRBV7-2 to TRBJ2-7; 10 nucleotides match TRBD1. Germline CDR1 SGHTA, CDR2 FQGNSA. There are 13 residues in the CDR3. The junction had 2 bases not matched to a gene; V was cut back by 5 bases and J by 4 bases. In nucleotides, the CDR3 is TGTGCCAGCAGCAGACAGGGGGCGTACGAGCAGTACTTC. This codes for CASSRQGAYEQYF.

The chain recombines TRBV3-1 (or the pseudogene TRBV3-2) with TRBJ1-2, with TRBD1 matching over 8 bases. The CDR3 length is 16 residues. V dropped 1 base and J dropped 7; count of bases not matched to a gene: 11. CDR1 LGHDT and CDR2 YNNKEL come from the germline V gene (reference sequence). The CDR3 reads CASSQGVQGAVGGYTF. The CDR3 region has the DNA TGTGCCAGCAGCCAAGGGGTCCAGGGGGCCGTCGGTGGCTACACCTTC.

This clone has just one count. This chain uses TRBV2 with TRBJ1-1, with D possibly matching TRBD1 (5 bases). The CDR3 is 14 residues long. Deletions cut 4 bases from V and 1 base from J, with 10 bases between. Germline CDR1 is SNHLY and CDR2 is FYNNEI. CDR3 coding DNA: TGTGCCAGCAGTGTTTCTGGGGCGAACACTGAAGCTTTCTTT. Residues: CASSVSGANTEAFF.

The chain uses TRBV29-1 and TRBJ1-5, with D possibly being TRBD1 (6 bases). The CDR3 is made up of 13 amino acids. Trimming pared 6 bases from V and 3 bases from J, leaving 12 bases between. Looked up from germline, CDR1 is SQVTM and CDR2 is ANQGSEA. In DNA, the CDR3 is TGCAGCGTAGGAGGACAGAACAATCAGCCCCAGCATTTT. Residues: CSVGGQNNQPQHF.

The chain carries TRBV7-9 and TRBJ1-5; 7 nucleotides align to TRBD1. This CDR3 comprises 14 residues. From germline, CDR1 is SEHNR and CDR2 FQNEAQ (reference sequence). The V segment lost 5 bases and the J segment 2 bases; nucleotides outside the gene matches: 3. The CDR3 reads CASSPGTGNQPQHF. The CDR3, as DNA: TGTGCCAGCAGCCCGGGGACAGGCAATCAGCCCCAGCATTTT.

This clone came up a few times. The gene calls are TRBV27 and TRBJ2-3; D gene ambiguous. The V gene lost 3 bases and the J gene lost 8 bases, with 6 bases spanning the gap. The germline gives CDR1 MNHEY, CDR2 SMNVEV (reference sequence). The CDR3 is 11 amino acids. The CDR3 loop reads CASSLIGTQYF. CDR3 in DNA: TGTGCCAGCAGTTTGATCGGTACGCAGTATTTT.

The rearrangement uses TRBV5-5 and TRBJ2-1; no clear D gene. This CDR3 is built from 15 residues. The germline V gene has CDR1 SGHKS and CDR2 YYEKEE (reference sequence). V was cut by 0 bases and J by 0 bases, with 7 bases left in between. CDR3 in amino acids: CASSLAEISYNEQFF. CDR3 DNA sequence: TGTGCCAGCAGCTTGGCGGAGATCTCCTACAATGAGCAGTTCTTC.

This clone was observed a handful of times. The chain joins TRBV6-1 to TRBJ1-1, with D tentatively TRBD1 (6 bases). CDR1 is MNHNS and CDR2 is SASEGT in the germline V gene. Trimming left V 3 bases short and J 5 bases short, with 10 bases between. This CDR3 has 13 amino acids. The CDR3 bases are TGTGCCAGCAGTGAGGCAGGGGTTACTGAAGCTTTCTTT. This encodes CASSEAGVTEAFF.

This clone was recorded many times. V gene TRBV7-9 combines with J gene TRBJ1-3; D not resolved. The germline V gene has CDR1 SEHNR and CDR2 FQNEAQ (reference sequence). V lost 2 bases and J 2 bases, leaving 10 bases between the germline ends. The CDR3 sequence is 15 residues long. The CDR3 DNA sequence: TGTGCCAGCAGCTTAAGCGTAGGCACTGGAAACACCATATATTTT. Encoded protein: CASSLSVGTGNTIYF.

This clone was found once. This chain links TRBV19 with TRBJ2-1; 10 bases agree with TRBD2. The germline gives CDR1 LNHDA, CDR2 SQIVND (reference sequence). The ends lost 1 base at V and 12 bases at J; junction bases unmatched: 9. The length of the CDR3 is 15 residues. CDR3 bases: TGTGCCAGTAGTATAGGAGGGGTAGCGGGGGGATGGCAGTTCTTC. Its translation is CASSIGGVAGGWQFF.

The CDR3 DNA follows: TGTGCCAGCAGCTTAAGGGAGGGCCCCACTTATACGCAGTATTTT. As protein: CASSLREGPTYTQYF. V gene TRBV7-3 combines with J gene TRBJ2-3; 7 nucleotides align to TRBD2. Germline CDR1 reads SGHTA; CDR2 reads FQGTGA. Trimming took 1 base from V and 7 from J; bases not matched to a gene: 8. This CDR3 spans 15 amino acids.

The genes are TRBV3-1 (or the pseudogene TRBV3-2) and TRBJ2-1; maybe TRBD1 (6 bases). Germline values: CDR1 LGHDT, CDR2 YNNKEL (reference sequence). V was trimmed by 3 bases and J by 7 bases, leaving 13 bases between them. This CDR3 is 14 amino acids long. The CDR3 is CASSHLDRRNEQFF. The CDR3 nucleotides are TGTGCCAGCAGCCATCTCGACAGGCGGAATGAGCAGTTCTTC.

This clone showed up just a few times. The genes are TRBV19 and TRBJ2-1; 16 bases align to TRBD2. Trimming took 5 bases from V and 6 from J; bases not matched to a gene: 7. CDR1 and CDR2 (germline): LNHDA, SQIVND (reference sequence). This CDR3 region has 17 residues. CDR3 coding DNA: TGTGCCAGTAGTCCGGGACTAGCGGGGGGGCGAGGCAATGAGCAGTTCTTC. It yields the protein CASSPGLAGGRGNEQFF. The full variable domain, completed using reference TRBV19 and TRBJ2-1, is DGGITQSPKYLFRKEGQNVTLSCEQNLNHDAMYWYRQDPGQGLRLIYYSQIVNDFQKGDIAEGYSVSREKKESFPLTVTSAQKNPTAFYLCASSPGLAGGRGNEQFFGPGTRLTVL.